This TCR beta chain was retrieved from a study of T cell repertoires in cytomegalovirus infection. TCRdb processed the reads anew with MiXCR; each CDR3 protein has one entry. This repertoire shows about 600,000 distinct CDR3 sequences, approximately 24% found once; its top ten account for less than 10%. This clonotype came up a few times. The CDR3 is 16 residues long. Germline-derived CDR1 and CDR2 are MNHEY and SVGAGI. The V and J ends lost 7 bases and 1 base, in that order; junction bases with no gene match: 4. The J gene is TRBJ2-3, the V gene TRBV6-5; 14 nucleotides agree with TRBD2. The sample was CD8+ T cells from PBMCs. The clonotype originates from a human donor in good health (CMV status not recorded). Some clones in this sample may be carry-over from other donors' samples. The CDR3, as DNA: TGTGCCAGCACCGAGGGACTAGCGGGGGGCACAGATACGCAGTATTTT. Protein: CASTEGLAGGTDTQYF.